Listed here are 5 T cell receptor beta chains from one sample, sequenced in a study of T cell responses to AZD1222 COVID-19 vaccine. Sequencing used immunoSEQ multiplex PCR; TCRdb keeps in-frame clones, though not all of them. The repertoire consists of 100,000 to 150,000 clones, with 90% occurring once and the leading ten covering around 7.8%. This specimen consisted of peripheral blood, obtained on day 0 of AZD1222 vaccination. These receptors were taken from an adult in good health.

The rearrangement links TRBV6-8 to TRBJ1-5, with 8 bases matching TRBD1. CDR1 is MNHGY, CDR2 SAAAGT, per germline. The CDR3 covers 14 residues. V dropped 3 bases and J dropped 8; count of bases not matched to a gene: 6. The CDR3 nucleotides read TGTGCCAGCAGTTATGGACAGGGAGCGGAGCCCCAGCATTTT. Its protein product is CASSYGQGAEPQHF.

The chain has TRBV11-2 and TRBJ2-1; D is tentatively TRBD1 or TRBD2 (5 bases each). The CDR3 has 15 amino acids. Between the trimmed V and J ends, which lost 5 bases and 4 bases, there was a span of 15 bases. From germline, CDR1 is SGHAT and CDR2 FQNNGV. The CDR3 DNA reads TGTGCCAGCAGCCCGGGGACCATAGTTTACAATGAGCAGTTCTTC. Protein sequence: CASSPGTIVYNEQFF.

This chain connects TRBV5-1 to TRBJ1-4; a weak D match, TRBD1 (6 bases). Trimming pared 4 bases from V and 7 bases from J, leaving 14 bases between. The germline V gene has CDR1 SGHRS and CDR2 YFSETQ. This CDR3 has 14 amino acids. CDR3 sequence: CASSPQGNGEKLFF. Here the CDR3 DNA reads TGCGCCAGCAGCCCTCAGGGGAACGGTGAAAAACTGTTTTTT. Combining the CDR3 with reference TRBV5-1 and TRBJ1-4 gives the whole variable domain KAGVTQTPRYLIKTRGQQVTLSCSPISGHRSVSWYQQTPGQGLQFLFEYFSETQRNKGNFPGRFSGRQFSNSRSEMNVSTLELGDSALYLCASSPQGNGEKLFFGSGTQLSVL.

The chain links TRBV5-1 to TRBJ1-4, with D possibly matching TRBD1 (5 bases). CDR1 is SGHRS, CDR2 YFSETQ, per germline. The CDR3 covers 15 residues. V was trimmed by 8 bases and J by 5 bases, leaving 19 bases between them. In DNA, the CDR3 is TGCGCCAGTAAGATTAAGAGGGGTCCAAATGAAAAACTGTTTTTT. It encodes CASKIKRGPNEKLFF.

The chain combines TRBV28 with TRBJ1-1; no clear D. The CDR3 covers 19 residues. The germline V and J ends were trimmed by 3 bases and 4 bases, with 27 bases remaining between them. Germline V gene sequence: CDR1 MDHEN, CDR2 SYDVKM. CDR3 residues: CASSFLSGPGSGRATEAFF. In nucleotides, the CDR3 is TGTGCCAGCAGTTTCCTTTCGGGTCCGGGTTCCGGAAGGGCCACTGAAGCTTTCTTT.